Listed here are 21 T cell receptor beta chains from one sample, sequenced in a study of beta chain features in type 1 diabetes. Every isolated RNA sample was fully reverse transcribed, so sequencing captured expressed TCRB transcripts. TCRdb keeps only in-frame clones here, not all; method: immunoSEQ multiplex PCR. Counted here are 620,000 or so clones, roughly 15% occurring once; the ten biggest clones make up around 0.095%. The sample was naive CD4+ T cells from blood. The receptor set was obtained from a man younger than 35 in good health.

On this clone: A read error may account for a junction end that differs from germline. The same CDR3 is also encoded by other DNA sequences in this sample. The rearrangement uses TRBV19 and TRBJ2-1, with D uncertain. The CDR3 contains 15 residues. CDR1 is LNHDA, CDR2 SQIVND, per germline (reference sequence). The CDR3 region is CASSIASTRYNEQFF. The CDR3 nucleotides read TGTGCTAGTAGTATAGCCAGCACAAGGTACAATGAGCAGTTCTTC.

Only a few counts were recorded for this clone. The CDR3 region is CASSLPTDTQYF. CDR3 in DNA: TGTGCCAGCAGCCTGCCCACAGATACGCAGTATTTT. The chain joins TRBV9 to TRBJ2-3; D is unclear. Germline loops: CDR1 SGDLS, CDR2 YYNGEE. V was pared by 4 bases and J by 2 bases, with 5 bases between. This CDR3 contains 12 residues.

This clone appeared a few times. The V and J genes are TRBV5-6 and TRBJ2-7; D uncertain. Germline loops: CDR1 SGHDT, CDR2 YYEEEE. V gave up 0 bases and J gave up 3 bases, with 13 bases separating them. This CDR3 has 15 amino acids. The CDR3: CASSLDPGEGYEQYF. In nucleotides, the CDR3 is TGTGCCAGCAGCTTGGATCCAGGAGAAGGCTACGAGCAGTACTTC.

The V and J genes are TRBV7-9 and TRBJ2-2, with D perhaps matching TRBD2 (5 bases). CDR3 size: 14 residues. Germline CDR1 and CDR2: SEHNR and FQNEAQ (reference sequence). The V gene lost 1 base and the J gene lost 6 bases, with 9 bases spanning the gap. CDR3 in DNA: TGTGCCAGCAGCTTAGTTGAGGGTCCCGGGGAGCTGTTTTTT. Translating it yields CASSLVEGPGELFF. Complete variable domain (other parts from reference TRBV7-9 and TRBJ2-2): DTGVSQNPRHKITKRGQNVTFRCDPISEHNRLYWYRQTLGQGPEFLTYFQNEAQLEKSRLLSDRFSAERPKGSFSTLEIQRTEQGDSAMYLCASSLVEGPGELFFGEGSRLTVL.

This clone was seen more than once but under ten times. The chain couples TRBV12-5 to TRBJ2-1, with unresolved D. The length of the CDR3 is 11 residues. CDR1 is LGHNT and CDR2 is FRNRAP in the germline V gene. The ends were cut back, 1 base at V and 10 bases at J, with 5 bases in the middle. The CDR3 DNA sequence: TGTGCTAGTGGTTTGGAAACGGAGCAGTTCTTC. Protein sequence: CASGLETEQFF.

V and J are TRBV29-1 and TRBJ2-1; the match to TRBD1 covers 11 bases. Germline V lookup: CDR1 SQVTM, CDR2 ANQGSEA. Trimming removed 5 bases from V and 0 bases from J; junction bases left unmatched: 3. The CDR3 has 15 amino acids. CDR3 DNA: TGCAGCGTTATCGGACAGGGGGCCTCCTACAATGAGCAGTTCTTC. Its translation is CSVIGQGASYNEQFF.

This clone has a handful of counts. The V and J genes are TRBV13 and TRBJ1-4; perhaps TRBD1 as D (6 bases). The CDR3 is 17 residues long. Germline V CDR1 and CDR2: PRHDT, FYEKMQ (reference sequence). The V and J ends lost 5 bases and 3 bases respectively, with 19 bases between them. In DNA, the CDR3 is TGTGCCAGCAGCCCGGGGGGGCCACCGAGAGCTAATGAAAAACTGTTTTTT. It yields the protein CASSPGGPPRANEKLFF.

This chain links TRBV5-4 with TRBJ2-5; TRBD2 matches 7 bases. Germline lookup yields CDR1 SGHNT and CDR2 YYREEE (reference sequence). The CDR3 extends over 14 amino acids. J was trimmed by 10 bases and V by 1 base; bases with no gene match: 10. The CDR3 loop reads CASSLPGGRADQYF. The CDR3 nucleotides are TGTGCCAGCAGCTTGCCGGGGGGTCGGGCGGACCAGTACTTC. The whole variable domain, remainder taken from reference TRBV5-4 and TRBJ2-5, is ETGVTQSPTHLIKTRGQQVTLRCSSQSGHNTVSWYQQALGQGPQFIFQYYREEENGRGNFPPRFSGLQFPNYSSELNVNALELDDSALYLCASSLPGGRADQYFGPGTRLLVL.

This clone was detected a few times. The chain uses TRBV28 and TRBJ2-1, with TRBD1 matching 9 bases. Germline values: CDR1 MDHEN, CDR2 SYDVKM. Losses at the gene ends were 7 bases for V and 5 bases for J; bases not matched to a gene: 6. The CDR3 is 14 residues long. The DNA for the CDR3 is TGTGCCAGCACTCCACGGACAGGGGACAATGAGCAGTTCTTC. It is translated as CASTPRTGDNEQFF.

The chain links TRBV28 to TRBJ2-5; D gene ambiguous. The germline V gene encodes CDR1 MDHEN and CDR2 SYDVKM. V lost 4 bases and J lost 2, with 14 bases in between. CDR3 length: 15 residues. This CDR3 reads CASSSALYAQETQYF. CDR3 bases: TGTGCCAGCAGTTCCGCTCTGTATGCGCAAGAGACCCAGTACTTC.

The chain carries TRBV5-1 and TRBJ2-1; D tentatively fits TRBD1 or TRBD2 (5 bases each). From germline, CDR1 is SGHRS and CDR2 YFSETQ. V was cut by 4 bases and J by 6 bases, with 8 bases left in between. This CDR3 has 12 amino acids. The CDR3 sequence is CASSRDGNEQFF. Here the CDR3 DNA reads TGCGCCAGCAGCAGGGACGGCAATGAGCAGTTCTTC.

This clone was recorded a few times. The genes are TRBV7-9 and TRBJ1-2, with a tentative D call TRBD1 (5 bases). The CDR3 runs to 17 residues. Trimming cost V 5 bases and J 5 bases, with 24 bases left between them. Germline values: CDR1 SEHNR, CDR2 FQNEAQ (reference sequence). The CDR3 DNA sequence: TGTGCCAGCAGCCCCGCTGCGGGACCGGTCGGGAGGTATGGCTACACCTTC. Translation: CASSPAAGPVGRYGYTF.

The rearrangement uses TRBV11-2 and TRBJ2-7; TRBD1 matches 7 bases. The CDR3 length is 15 residues. Germline assignment: CDR1 SGHAT and CDR2 FQNNGV. V gave up 5 bases and J gave up 5 bases; unmatched junction bases: 12. The CDR3 sequence is CASSPRAQGFDEQYF. The CDR3 bases are TGTGCCAGCAGCCCCAGGGCACAGGGGTTCGACGAGCAGTACTTC.

The gene calls are TRBV28 and TRBJ1-2; 8 bases are a match to TRBD1. The germline CDR1 and CDR2 sequences are MDHEN and SYDVKM. The CDR3 length is 15 residues. Trimming cost V 3 bases and J 5 bases; bases outside gene matches: 8. The CDR3 DNA follows: TGTGCCAGCAGTTTGGGACAGGAACATGTTTATGGCTACACCTTC. The encoded protein is CASSLGQEHVYGYTF.

CDR3 nucleotides: TGTGCCAGTAGTCGGGGGGGACCTGAAGCTTTCTTT. Protein: CASSRGGPEAFF. V is TRBV19 and J is TRBJ1-1, with D possibly TRBD1 on 5 matching bases. V gave up 5 bases and J gave up 6 bases, with 10 bases separating them. This CDR3 is 12 amino acids long. CDR1 is LNHDA, CDR2 SQIVND, per germline (reference sequence).

The gene calls are TRBV10-2 and TRBJ1-1; D unresolved. The CDR3 spans 12 residues. Between the trimmed V and J ends, which lost 6 bases and 4 bases, there was a span of 9 bases. Germline CDR1 and CDR2: WSHSY and SAAADI. The CDR3 DNA sequence: TGCGCCAGCAGCCACCGGAGCACTGAAGCTTTCTTT. Amino acid sequence: CASSHRSTEAFF.

This clone was seen only a few times. The chain is built from TRBV18 and TRBJ1-5; 10 bases are shared with TRBD1. CDR3 length: 18 amino acids. V gave up 4 bases and J gave up 0 bases; unmatched junction bases: 9. The V gene's germline CDR1 is KGHSH and CDR2 LQKENI. The CDR3 sequence: CASSLVRDRGSSNQPQHF. The CDR3 DNA follows: TGTGCCAGCTCACTTGTCCGGGACAGGGGTTCTAGCAATCAGCCCCAGCATTTT.

The V and J genes are TRBV19 and TRBJ2-3, with 14 bases lining up with TRBD2. CDR3 length: 23 amino acids. V lost 6 bases and J lost 4; bases outside the gene matches: 27. Per germline, CDR1 LNHDA and CDR2 SQIVND (reference sequence). CDR3 sequence: CASSYRPGLAGVGSRSPADTQYF. CDR3 in DNA: TGTGCCAGTAGCTACCGCCCGGGACTAGCGGGAGTCGGTAGTCGCAGCCCCGCAGATACGCAGTATTTT.

The CDR3 DNA follows: TGTGCCAGCTCATTCCGACAGGCACTGGACACTGAAGCTTTCTTT. The encoded protein is CASSFRQALDTEAFF. V gene TRBV18 combines with J gene TRBJ1-1; possibly TRBD1 for D (6 bases). CDR1 and CDR2 (germline): KGHSH, LQKENI. Trimming pared 5 bases from V and 3 bases from J, leaving 16 bases between. This CDR3 has 15 residues.

This clone was seen more than once but under ten times. The chain employs TRBV6-5 and TRBJ1-1; 9 bases agree with TRBD1. This CDR3 comprises 14 residues. Per the germline V gene, CDR1 is MNHEY and CDR2 is SVGAGI. The ends lost 8 bases at V and 3 bases at J; junction bases unmatched: 7. CDR3 coding DNA: TGTGCCAGCGCCACCGGGACAGGGTACACTGAAGCTTTCTTT. This sequence encodes CASATGTGYTEAFF.

This clone has only a few counts. The V gene is TRBV7-2, the J gene TRBJ2-1; 7 bases align to TRBD2. The trim removed 8 bases at V and 13 bases at J, leaving 8 bases unmatched. The CDR3 runs 11 residues. The V gene's germline CDR1 is SGHTA and CDR2 FQGNSA. CDR3 protein: CASADPTSQFF. The CDR3, as DNA: TGTGCCAGCGCTGACCCGACTAGCCAGTTCTTC. The whole variable domain, remainder taken from reference TRBV7-2 and TRBJ2-1, is GAGVSQSPSNKVTEKGKDVELRCDPISGHTALYWYRQSLGQGLEFLIYFQGNSAPDKSGLPSDRFSAERTGGSVSTLTIQRTQQEDSAVYLCASADPTSQFFGPGTRLTVL.